Shown below are 23 T cell receptor beta chains from a single sample sequenced in a study of blood T cell repertoires in COVID-19. The data were produced by immunoSEQ multiplex PCR, yet TCRdb's version contains in-frame clones alone and is incomplete. The table has approximately 210,000 clones, 88% seen once. Sequenced material: peripheral blood. The receptors were sampled from a man between 65 and 85 years old with acute or convalescent COVID-19.

The chain links TRBV19 to TRBJ1-2; 7 bases are shared with TRBD1. The CDR3 contains 15 residues. Unmatched junction bases numbered 14, after V lost 9 bases and J lost 4 bases. In germline, CDR1 is LNHDA, CDR2 SQIVND (reference sequence). CDR3 protein: CASDGDRAGFYGYTF. For the CDR3, the DNA is TGTGCCAGCGATGGAGACAGGGCGGGCTTCTATGGCTACACCTTC.

The chain has TRBV4-2 and TRBJ2-7; 8 bases are a match to TRBD2. Losses at the gene ends were 0 bases for V and 2 bases for J; bases not matched to a gene: 9. The germline gives CDR1 LGHNA, CDR2 YNFKEQ. This CDR3 has 17 amino acids. CDR3 amino acids: CASSQEPGGRSTYEQYF. Here the CDR3 DNA reads TGTGCCAGCAGCCAAGAACCCGGCGGGAGGTCCACCTACGAGCAGTACTTC.

The chain is built from TRBV18 and TRBJ1-1, with unresolved D. Trimming took 3 bases from V and 0 from J, leaving 14 bases between them. Germline assignment: CDR1 KGHSH and CDR2 LQKENI. The CDR3 has 16 amino acids. CDR3 in amino acids: CASSPGAPIVNTEAFF. As DNA, the CDR3 is TGTGCCAGCTCACCGGGCGCCCCCATAGTGAACACTGAAGCTTTCTTT.

The rearrangement links TRBV5-1 to TRBJ1-1, with TRBD1 matching 9 bases. J gave up 7 bases and V 2 bases, and 3 bases lay outside the gene matches. Germline V gene data show CDR1 as SGHRS and CDR2 as YFSETQ. This CDR3 has 13 residues. The CDR3 region has the DNA TGCGCCAGCAGCTTCAGACAGGGGGTTGAAGCTTTCTTT. Encoded protein: CASSFRQGVEAFF.

Points on this clone: The same CDR3 arises from other DNA sequences in this sample as well. This rearrangement joins TRBV18 to TRBJ2-1; 11 bases match TRBD2. CDR3 length: 15 residues. J lost 4 bases, V lost 3 bases, and 2 bases had no gene match. The V gene's germline CDR1 is KGHSH and CDR2 LQKENI. For the CDR3, the DNA is TGTGCCAGCTCACCGGGACTAGCGGAGTACAATGAGCAGTTCTTC. Translating it yields CASSPGLAEYNEQFF. Combining the CDR3 with reference TRBV18 and TRBJ2-1 gives the whole variable domain NAGVMQNPRHLVRRRGQEARLRCSPMKGHSHVYWYRQLPEEGLKFMVYLQKENIIDESGMPKERFSAEFPKEGPSILRIQQVVRGDSAAYFCASSPGLAEYNEQFFGPGTRLTVL.

The chain combines TRBV3-1 (or the pseudogene TRBV3-2) with TRBJ2-2; TRBD2 matches 12 bases. The CDR3 runs to 15 residues. V shed 6 bases and J 6 bases; nucleotides not matched to a gene: 5. CDR1 is LGHDT and CDR2 is YNNKEL in the germline V gene (reference sequence). CDR3 in DNA: TGTGCCAGCAGGACTAGCGGGAGTCCCCCCGGGGAGCTGTTTTTT. It encodes CASRTSGSPPGELFF.

CDR3 sequence: CATSDSGMGSGKEEQFF. As DNA, the CDR3 is TGTGCCACCAGTGATTCCGGGATGGGTAGCGGGAAGGAAGAGCAGTTCTTC. This chain links TRBV24-1 with TRBJ2-1; 8 nucleotides match TRBD2. The CDR3 is made up of 17 amino acids. Germline trimming cut 2 bases from V and 10 bases from J; bases unmatched to any gene: 15. Germline CDR1 is KGHDR and CDR2 is SFDVKD.

This sequence joins TRBV12-5 and TRBJ2-2, with D uncertain. The CDR3 has 14 residues. The germline gives CDR1 LGHNT, CDR2 FRNRAP. The V gene lost 1 base and the J gene lost 5 bases, with 8 bases spanning the gap. In nucleotides, the CDR3 is TGTGCTAGTGGTTTGGGGGCGCGAACCGGGGAGCTGTTTTTT. This encodes CASGLGARTGELFF.

This rearrangement joins TRBV7-3 to TRBJ2-2, with D unclear. The ends were cut back, 4 bases at V and 3 bases at J, with 3 bases in the middle. The CDR3 is 12 amino acids. Per the germline V gene, CDR1 is SGHTA and CDR2 is FQGTGA. CDR3 DNA: TGTGCCAGCAGCTCGTACACCGGGGAGCTGTTTTTT. Translated: CASSSYTGELFF.

The chain is built from TRBV15 and TRBJ1-3; TRBD1 agrees at 9 bases. Trimming at V came to 0 bases and at J to 4 bases, leaving 1 base not matched to a gene. Per the germline V gene, CDR1 is LNHNV and CDR2 is YYDKDF (reference sequence). The CDR3 has 15 residues. The CDR3 coding sequence is TGTGCCACCAGCAGAGAGACAGGGGGAGGAAACACCATATATTTT. The encoded protein is CATSRETGGGNTIYF.

In this sample, this clone turned up a few times. This chain uses TRBV15 with TRBJ1-5, with unresolved D. CDR1 is LNHNV, CDR2 YYDKDF, per germline (reference sequence). The CDR3 is 13 residues long. V dropped 1 base and J dropped 5 bases, with 6 bases sitting between them. The CDR3 reads CATSRGRDQPQHF. Written as DNA, the CDR3 is TGTGCCACCAGCAGAGGGAGAGATCAGCCCCAGCATTTT.

The chain employs TRBV29-1 and TRBJ2-4; TRBD2 aligns across 16 bases. V gave up 4 bases and J gave up 6 bases; unmatched junction bases: 3. The length of the CDR3 is 15 residues. Germline assignment: CDR1 SQVTM and CDR2 ANQGSEA. The CDR3 reads CSVAGLAGGINIQYF. The DNA of the CDR3 is TGCAGCGTTGCGGGACTAGCGGGAGGGATAAACATTCAGTACTTC. The whole variable domain, filled in from reference TRBV29-1 and TRBJ2-4, reads SAVISQKPSRDICQRGTSLTIQCQVDSQVTMMFWYRQQPGQSLTLIATANQGSEATYESGFVIDKFPISRPNLTFSTLTVSNMSPEDSSIYLCSVAGLAGGINIQYFGAGTRLSVL.

The J gene is TRBJ2-2, the V gene TRBV19; the D gene is possibly TRBD1 (5 bases). The germline CDR1 and CDR2 sequences are LNHDA and SQIVND (reference sequence). The CDR3 loop spans 15 amino acids. Trimming took 6 bases from V and 0 from J, leaving 11 bases between them. Here the CDR3 reads CASRQQVANTGELFF. CDR3 sequence (DNA): TGTGCCAGTAGACAACAGGTCGCGAACACCGGGGAGCTGTTTTTT.

The chain joins TRBV19 to TRBJ1-5; tentatively, D is TRBD1 (6 bases). CDR3 length: 14 amino acids. Germline-derived CDR1 and CDR2 are LNHDA and SQIVND (reference sequence). With 3 bases removed from V and 7 bases from J, the gap between germline ends came to 13 bases. The CDR3: CASSMGQGWQPQHF. The CDR3 DNA follows: TGTGCCAGTAGTATGGGCCAGGGGTGGCAGCCCCAGCATTTT.

The chain employs TRBV18 and TRBJ1-1, with D perhaps matching TRBD1 (6 bases). Germline V gene sequence: CDR1 KGHSH, CDR2 LQKENI. The CDR3 loop spans 13 amino acids. V dropped 5 bases and J dropped 1 base, with 8 bases sitting between them. The DNA for the CDR3 is TGTGCCAGCTCAGGACAGACGAACACTGAAGCTTTCTTT. This codes for CASSGQTNTEAFF. The full variable domain, rest sourced from reference TRBV18 and TRBJ1-1, is NAGVMQNPRHLVRRRGQEARLRCSPMKGHSHVYWYRQLPEEGLKFMVYLQKENIIDESGMPKERFSAEFPKEGPSILRIQQVVRGDSAAYFCASSGQTNTEAFFGQGTRLTVV.

The CDR3 protein is CAWSPPGLASANTGELFF. CDR3 nucleotides: TGTGCCTGGAGTCCCCCGGGACTAGCGTCCGCGAACACCGGGGAGCTGTTTTTT. The genes are TRBV30 and TRBJ2-2, with 10 bases that match TRBD2. J lost 0 bases, V lost 2 bases, and 9 bases had no gene match. Germline V CDR1 and CDR2: GTSNPN, SVGIG (reference sequence). This CDR3 is 18 amino acids long. Full variable domain (outside the CDR3, taken from reference TRBV30 and TRBJ2-2): SQTIHQWPATLVQPVGSPLSLECTVEGTSNPNLYWYRQAAGRGLQLLFYSVGIGQISSEVPQNLSASRPQDRQFILSSKKLLLSDSGFYLCAWSPPGLASANTGELFFGEGSRLTVL.

This chain joins TRBV5-1 and TRBJ2-1, with 13 positions matching TRBD2. Germline V lookup: CDR1 SGHRS, CDR2 YFSETQ. J was trimmed by 7 bases and V by 3 bases; bases with no gene match: 13. The CDR3 spans 18 residues. In nucleotides, the CDR3 is TGCGCCAGCAGCTCGGACGGAATAGGGACTAGCGGGAATAATGAGCAGTTCTTC. It codes for CASSSDGIGTSGNNEQFF.

The chain links TRBV11-3 to TRBJ2-1; 7 nucleotides align to TRBD2. V shed 5 bases and J 0 bases; nucleotides not matched to a gene: 10. This CDR3 region has 17 residues. Germline V lookup: CDR1 SGHNT, CDR2 YENEEA. This CDR3 is CASSRTSGGSSYNEQFF. Written as DNA, the CDR3 is TGTGCCAGCAGCCGAACGTCCGGGGGGAGCTCCTACAATGAGCAGTTCTTC.

The chain employs TRBV7-2 and TRBJ1-2, with D possibly TRBD1 on 6 matching bases. The germline V and J ends were trimmed by 5 bases and 4 bases, with 11 bases remaining between them. The length of the CDR3 is 13 residues. Germline CDR1 and CDR2: SGHTA and FQGNSA. The DNA of the CDR3 is TGTGCCAGCAGCAAGGGGACACCCTATGGCTACACCTTC. The encoded protein is CASSKGTPYGYTF.

V gene TRBV7-9 combines with J gene TRBJ1-5; 9 positions agree with TRBD1. This CDR3 has 16 residues. Trimming cost V 4 bases and J 2 bases; bases outside gene matches: 6. Germline values: CDR1 SEHNR, CDR2 FQNEAQ (reference sequence). The CDR3 loop is CASSSGQGGGNQPQHF. In DNA, the CDR3 is TGTGCCAGCAGCTCGGGACAGGGAGGAGGCAATCAGCCCCAGCATTTT. The entire variable domain, with the rest obtained from reference TRBV7-9 and TRBJ1-5, is as follows: DTGVSQNPRHKITKRGQNVTFRCDPISEHNRLYWYRQTLGQGPEFLTYFQNEAQLEKSRLLSDRFSAERPKGSFSTLEIQRTEQGDSAMYLCASSSGQGGGNQPQHFGDGTRLSIL.

The V gene is TRBV21-1, the J gene TRBJ1-1. TRBV21-1 is an annotated pseudogene. The CDR3 contains 16 residues. The CDR3 loop reads CASSKNGGHMNTEAFF. The CDR3 DNA sequence: TGTGCCAGCAGCAAAAACGGGGGGCACATGAACACTGAAGCTTTCTTT.

This chain connects TRBV9 to TRBJ1-1; weak D call: TRBD1 (6 bases). The germline V and J ends were trimmed by 3 bases and 1 base, with 13 bases remaining between them. The germline V gene has CDR1 SGDLS and CDR2 YYNGEE. There are 15 residues in the CDR3. This CDR3 reads CASSGFGTTNTEAFF. In DNA form, the CDR3 reads TGTGCCAGCAGCGGATTCGGGACAACGAACACTGAAGCTTTCTTT.

The rearrangement joins TRBV5-1 to TRBJ2-3; the match to TRBD2 covers 8 bases. This CDR3 spans 14 amino acids. V trimming: 4 bases; J trimming: 0 bases; junction bases outside the gene matches: 1. CDR1 SGHRS and CDR2 YFSETQ come from the germline V gene. The CDR3 DNA sequence: TGCGCCAGCAGCGCTAGCGGGAGCACAGATACGCAGTATTTT. This gives the protein CASSASGSTDTQYF. Full variable domain (remainder filled in from reference TRBV5-1 and TRBJ2-3): KAGVTQTPRYLIKTRGQQVTLSCSPISGHRSVSWYQQTPGQGLQFLFEYFSETQRNKGNFPGRFSGRQFSNSRSEMNVSTLELGDSALYLCASSASGSTDTQYFGPGTRLTVL.